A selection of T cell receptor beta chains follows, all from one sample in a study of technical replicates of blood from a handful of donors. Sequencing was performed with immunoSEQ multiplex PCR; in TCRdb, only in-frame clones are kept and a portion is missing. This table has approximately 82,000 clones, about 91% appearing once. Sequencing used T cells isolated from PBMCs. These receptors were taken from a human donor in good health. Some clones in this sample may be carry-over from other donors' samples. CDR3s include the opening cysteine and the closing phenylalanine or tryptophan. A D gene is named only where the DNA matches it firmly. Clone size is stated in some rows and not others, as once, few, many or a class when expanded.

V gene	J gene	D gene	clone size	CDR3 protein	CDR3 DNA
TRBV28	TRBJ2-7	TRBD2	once	CASSDPGLAVSYEQYF	TGTGCCAGCAGTGATCCGGGACTAGCGGTTTCCTACGAGCAGTACTTC
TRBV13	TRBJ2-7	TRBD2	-	CASSWGLEEEQYF	TGTGCCAGCAGCTGGGGACTAGAAGAGGAGCAGTACTTC
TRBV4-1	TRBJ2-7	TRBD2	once	CASSQKERDRAYEQYF	TGCGCCAGCAGCCAGAAAGAGCGGGACCGAGCCTACGAGCAGTACTTC
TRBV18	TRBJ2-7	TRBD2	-	CASSLTSGRDEQYF	TGTGCCAGCTCATTGACTAGCGGGAGGGACGAGCAGTACTTC
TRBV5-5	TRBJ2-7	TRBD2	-	CASSPLSGRAYEQYF	TGTGCCAGCAGCCCACTTAGCGGGAGGGCCTACGAGCAGTACTTC
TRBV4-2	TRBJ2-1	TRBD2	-	CASRGLVGYNEQFF	TGTGCCAGCAGGGGACTAGTAGGCTACAATGAGCAGTTCTTC
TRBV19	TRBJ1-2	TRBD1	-	CASRPTARGHHYGYTF	TGTGCCAGTAGGCCCACTGCCAGGGGGCACCACTATGGCTACACCTTC
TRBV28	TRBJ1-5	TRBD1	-	CASTRGQRWQGVWNQPQHF	TGTGCCAGCACCCGTGGGCAAAGGTGGCAGGGGGTATGGAATCAGCCCCAGCATTTT
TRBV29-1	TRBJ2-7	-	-	CSVSGDRGYEQYF	TGCAGCGTTTCCGGAGATCGGGGCTACGAGCAGTACTTC
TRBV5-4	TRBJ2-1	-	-	CASSSSSNEQFF	TGTGCCAGCAGCTCTTCTTCCAATGAGCAGTTCTTC